Included here is one T cell receptor beta chain sequence, with context. TCRdb's table, derived via immunoSEQ multiplex PCR, lists solely in-frame clones and lacks some. The profile shows 200,000 to 250,000 clones, approximately 94% of them singletons. The CDR3 spans 12 residues. Trimming shortened V by 4 bases and J by 8 bases, and 12 bases separated the two germline ends. Germline assignment: CDR1 SGDLS and CDR2 YYNGEE. This entry comes from a study of T cell responses to AZD1222 COVID-19 vaccine. This clonotype was obtained from an adult who received the MenACWY meningococcal vaccine as a control. V and J are TRBV9 and TRBJ1-2, with D tentatively TRBD1 (5 bases). The sequencing here drew on peripheral blood, taken 28 days after the second dose of the MenACWY control vaccine. The CDR3 loop reads CASSTRTSGYTF. The CDR3 DNA follows: TGTGCCAGCAGCACCCGGACATCGGGCTACACCTTC.